This TCR beta chain was profiled in a study of regulatory T cells in long-lasting Graves disease. V shed 2 bases and J 3 bases; nucleotides not matched to a gene: 10. The CDR3 sequence is 17 residues long. The germline CDR1 and CDR2 sequences are ENHRY and SYGVKD. In its sample, this clonotype was seen many times. Time point indicated: newly diagnosed GD, antithyroid drugs for less than 3 months. The TCR library was made from RNA that had been extracted from PBMCs in TRIzol. Combining iRepertoire HTBI primers with Arm-PCR of CDR3 regions, the authors built TCR beta libraries. Each CDR3 protein is one row after TCRdb ran MiXCR on the multiplex PCR reads. The sample yields around 250,000 distinct CDR3 sequences, around a sixth seen once. The same data also contributed to another study, on T cells in Graves' hyperthyroidism and ophthalmopathy. That paper notes: Researchers barred patients who had uncontrolled infection, other autoimmune disease, pregnancy or lactation.

J is TRBJ1-3 and V is TRBV10-3, with 7 bases matching TRBD1. Material: peripheral blood mononuclear cells (PBMCs), obtained at new diagnosis, from a patient treated with antithyroid drugs. The receptor comes from a young woman with Graves disease. In nucleotides, the CDR3 is TGTGCCATCAGTGAGACGATGACAGGGTGGCTTGGAAACACCATATATTTT. Protein product: CAISETMTGWLGNTIYF.